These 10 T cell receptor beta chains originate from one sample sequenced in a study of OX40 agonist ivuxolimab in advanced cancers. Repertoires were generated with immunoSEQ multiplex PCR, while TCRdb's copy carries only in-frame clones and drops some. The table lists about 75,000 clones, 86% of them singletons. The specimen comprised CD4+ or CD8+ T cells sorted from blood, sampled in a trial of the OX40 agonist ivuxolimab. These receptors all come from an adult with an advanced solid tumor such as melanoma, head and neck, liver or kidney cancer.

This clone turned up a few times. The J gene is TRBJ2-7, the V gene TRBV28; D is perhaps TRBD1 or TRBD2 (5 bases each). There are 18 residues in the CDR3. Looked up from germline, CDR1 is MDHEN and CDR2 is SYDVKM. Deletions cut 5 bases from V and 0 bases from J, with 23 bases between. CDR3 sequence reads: CASSPQDWAALSSYEQYF. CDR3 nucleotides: TGTGCCAGCAGTCCACAGGACTGGGCCGCCCTCAGCTCCTACGAGCAGTACTTC.

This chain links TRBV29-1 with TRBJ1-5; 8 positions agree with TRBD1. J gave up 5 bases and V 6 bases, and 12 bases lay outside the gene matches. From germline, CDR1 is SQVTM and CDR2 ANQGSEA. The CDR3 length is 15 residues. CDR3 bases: TGCAGCGTCACAGGACAGGGAGGAAGCGATCAGCCCCAGCATTTT. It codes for CSVTGQGGSDQPQHF.

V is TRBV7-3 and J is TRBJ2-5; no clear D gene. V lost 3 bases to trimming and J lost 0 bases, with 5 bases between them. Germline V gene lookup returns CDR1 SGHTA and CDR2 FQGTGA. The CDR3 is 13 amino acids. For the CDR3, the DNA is TGTGCCAGCAGCTTCGGTAACCAAGAGACCCAGTACTTC. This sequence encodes CASSFGNQETQYF.

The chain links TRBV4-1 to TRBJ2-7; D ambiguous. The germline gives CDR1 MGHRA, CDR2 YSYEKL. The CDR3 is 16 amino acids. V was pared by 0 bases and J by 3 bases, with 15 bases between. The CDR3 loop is CASSQDRLATDYEQYF. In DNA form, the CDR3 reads TGCGCCAGCAGCCAAGACCGGTTGGCTACTGACTACGAGCAGTACTTC.

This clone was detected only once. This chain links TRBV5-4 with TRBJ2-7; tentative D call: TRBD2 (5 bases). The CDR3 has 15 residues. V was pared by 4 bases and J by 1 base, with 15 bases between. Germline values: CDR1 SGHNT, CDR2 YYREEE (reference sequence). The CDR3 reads CASSVPGRRSYEQYF. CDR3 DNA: TGTGCCAGCAGCGTACCGGGGAGAAGGTCCTACGAGCAGTACTTC.

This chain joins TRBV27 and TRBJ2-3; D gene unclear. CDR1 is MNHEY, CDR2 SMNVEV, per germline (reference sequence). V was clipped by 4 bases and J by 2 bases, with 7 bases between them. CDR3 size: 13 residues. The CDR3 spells CASSYQYTDTQYF. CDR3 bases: TGTGCCAGCAGTTATCAGTACACAGATACGCAGTATTTT.

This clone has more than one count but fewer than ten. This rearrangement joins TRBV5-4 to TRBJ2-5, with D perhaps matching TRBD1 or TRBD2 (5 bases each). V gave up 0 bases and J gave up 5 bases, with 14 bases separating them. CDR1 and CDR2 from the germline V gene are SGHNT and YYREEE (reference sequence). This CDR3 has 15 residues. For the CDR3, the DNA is TGTGCCAGCAGCTTGGACCAGGGTCGAGGGGAGACCCAGTACTTC. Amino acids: CASSLDQGRGETQYF.

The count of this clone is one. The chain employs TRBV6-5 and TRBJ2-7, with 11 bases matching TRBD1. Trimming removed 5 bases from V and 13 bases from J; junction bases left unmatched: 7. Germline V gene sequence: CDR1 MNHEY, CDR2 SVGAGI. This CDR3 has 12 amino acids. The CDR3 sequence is CASSRTGGSEYF. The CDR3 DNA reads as TGTGCCAGCAGTAGGACAGGGGGCTCTGAATACTTC.

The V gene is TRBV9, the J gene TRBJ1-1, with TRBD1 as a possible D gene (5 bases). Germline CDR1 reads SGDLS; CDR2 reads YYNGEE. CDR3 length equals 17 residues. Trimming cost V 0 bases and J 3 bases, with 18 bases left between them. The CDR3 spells CASSVGAATRVDTEAFF. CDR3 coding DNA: TGTGCCAGCAGCGTAGGGGCGGCTACCAGGGTCGACACTGAAGCTTTCTTT.

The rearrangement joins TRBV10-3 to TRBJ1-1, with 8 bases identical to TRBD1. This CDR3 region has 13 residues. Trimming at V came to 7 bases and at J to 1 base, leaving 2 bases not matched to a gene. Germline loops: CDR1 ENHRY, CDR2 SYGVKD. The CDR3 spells CAIMTGANTEAFF. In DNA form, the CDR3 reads TGTGCCATCATGACAGGGGCGAACACTGAAGCTTTCTTT.